The 11 T cell receptor beta chains reported below all come from one sample, sequenced in a study of cytomegalovirus exposure and HLA in healthy donors. In the PCR, 60 Vbeta and 13 Jbeta primers were used. Sequencing used immunoSEQ multiplex PCR; TCRdb keeps in-frame clones, though not all of them. The data contain 180,000 or so clones, 70% to 85% of them singletons. The material sequenced was PBMCs. The receptors were gathered from a woman aged 55-70 years in good health and CMV-seropositive.

This clone was seen a few times. The V gene is TRBV9, the J gene TRBJ2-1; maybe TRBD2 (5 bases). The V end lost 0 bases, the J end lost 6 bases, and 10 bases lay between the germline ends. Germline V lookup: CDR1 SGDLS, CDR2 YYNGEE. The CDR3 length is 14 residues. The CDR3 coding sequence is TGTGCCAGCAGCGTAGGAGGGAGTGGCAATGAGCAGTTCTTC. It is translated as CASSVGGSGNEQFF.

This clone showed up just a few times. J is TRBJ1-4 and V is TRBV5-4; D unresolved. Trimming shortened V by 4 bases and J by 0 bases, and 16 bases separated the two germline ends. Germline loops: CDR1 SGHNT, CDR2 YYREEE (reference sequence). The length of the CDR3 is 17 residues. The CDR3 region has the DNA TGTGCCAGCAGCCCCTCGGGAGCGTTGGCAACTAATGAAAAACTGTTTTTT. Translation gives CASSPSGALATNEKLFF.

V is TRBV6-5 and J is TRBJ2-7, with D hard to call. Trimming took 5 bases from V and 3 from J, leaving 11 bases between them. The germline gives CDR1 MNHEY, CDR2 SVGAGI. The CDR3 sequence is 13 residues long. The CDR3: CASSPDKIYEQYF. CDR3 nucleotide sequence: TGTGCCAGCAGTCCCGACAAGATCTACGAGCAGTACTTC.

The rearrangement uses TRBV5-1 and TRBJ1-6; no clear D. The CDR3 runs to 15 residues. Germline values: CDR1 SGHRS, CDR2 YFSETQ. Deletions cut 4 bases from V and 0 bases from J, with 8 bases between. CDR3 in amino acids: CASSGQDSYNSPLHF. The CDR3 DNA reads as TGCGCCAGCAGCGGTCAGGACTCCTATAATTCACCCCTCCACTTT.

This chain links TRBV6-1 with TRBJ1-3; 7 positions agree with TRBD1. CDR1 and CDR2 from the germline V gene are MNHNS and SASEGT. The CDR3 is made up of 15 amino acids. Unmatched junction bases numbered 6, after V lost 6 bases and J lost 1 base. CDR3 protein: CASRATGRSGNTIYF. Here the CDR3 DNA reads TGTGCCAGCAGGGCGACAGGGAGATCTGGAAACACCATATATTTT.

The chain combines TRBV7-9 with TRBJ1-1, with no clear D. Germline-derived CDR1 and CDR2 are SEHNR and FQNEAQ (reference sequence). The CDR3 contains 14 residues. V shed 6 bases and J shed 0 bases, with 11 bases lying between them. The CDR3 coding sequence is TGTGCCAGCAGAAACCACAATCTGAACACTGAAGCTTTCTTT. Protein product: CASRNHNLNTEAFF.

The CDR3: CASSVSQSYEQYF. The CDR3 DNA reads as TGTGCCAGCAGCGTAAGTCAGTCCTACGAGCAGTACTTC. This rearrangement joins TRBV9 to TRBJ2-7; no reliable D call. The CDR3 has 13 amino acids. Germline V gives CDR1 SGDLS, CDR2 YYNGEE. V lost 1 base and J lost 1, with 6 bases in between.

The J gene is TRBJ2-5, the V gene TRBV4-3; 8 bases fit TRBD2. The CDR3 extends over 21 amino acids. Germline V gene lookup returns CDR1 LGHNA and CDR2 YSLEER. The V and J ends lost 0 bases and 7 bases, in that order; junction bases with no gene match: 25. The CDR3 DNA reads TGCGCCAGCAGCCAAGATCTACTCGCGGGAGGACTAACGGGGGGGCTGGGGACCCAGTACTTC. It specifies CASSQDLLAGGLTGGLGTQYF.

The chain has TRBV2 and TRBJ2-5; perhaps TRBD2 as D (5 bases). Trimming removed 3 bases from V and 5 bases from J, with 13 bases in between. The CDR3 is 14 residues long. The V gene's germline CDR1 is SNHLY and CDR2 FYNNEI. CDR3 nucleotide sequence: TGTGCCAGCAGTGACGGGCGGGCGCAGGAGACCCAGTACTTC. Translating it yields CASSDGRAQETQYF. Full variable domain (remainder filled in from reference TRBV2 and TRBJ2-5): EPEVTQTPSHQVTQMGQEVILRCVPISNHLYFYWYRQILGQKVEFLVSFYNNEISEKSEIFDDQFSVERPDGSNFTLKIRSTKLEDSAMYFCASSDGRAQETQYFGPGTRLLVL.

The rearrangement joins TRBV4-2 to TRBJ2-1; TRBD2 matches 10 bases. Germline V gene lookup returns CDR1 LGHNA and CDR2 YNFKEQ. There are 17 residues in the CDR3. With 1 base clipped from V and 9 bases from J, the junction kept 12 bases outside the gene matches. The chain's CDR3 is CASSQAPSGGASGEQFF. The CDR3 nucleotides are TGTGCCAGCAGCCAAGCACCCAGCGGGGGGGCATCAGGTGAGCAGTTCTTC.

CDR3 sequence reads: CAISGSVHEQFF. The DNA of the CDR3 is TGTGCCATCAGTGGTAGCGTGCATGAGCAGTTCTTC. The chain has TRBV10-3 and TRBJ2-1, with TRBD2 as a possible D gene (5 bases). V was cut by 4 bases and J by 8 bases, with 9 bases left in between. The CDR3 sequence is 12 residues long. The germline CDR1 and CDR2 sequences are ENHRY and SYGVKD.